The 8 T cell receptor beta chains reported below all come from one sample, sequenced in a study of vaccination and CD4 T cells after COVID-19. The assay that was used to sequence DNA from cultured CD4+ T cells was the Oncomine TCR Beta short-read assay. TCRdb redid the calling of the PCR reads with MiXCR, one entry per CDR3 protein. The sample includes 15,000 or so distinct CDR3 sequences, 45% to 65% of them seen just once. Time point denoted: late sampling 161 to 241 days after vaccination in three convalescent patients. Sample treatment: roughly 10-day PBMC culture with coronavirus spike peptide pools or control peptides (ViraFEST assay). These receptors have no identified antigens. This material consisted of CD4+ T cells from blood, cultured in vitro, taken about 7 months after SARS-CoV-2 vaccination. Receptors were obtained from a human donor who had recovered from COVID-19.

J is TRBJ1-1 and V is TRBV28, with D possibly TRBD1 on 6 matching bases. The CDR3 runs 12 residues. Trimming shortened V by 10 bases and J by 5 bases, and 14 bases separated the two germline ends. Germline values: CDR1 MDHEN, CDR2 SYDVKM. CDR3: CAIKGVVTEAFF. CDR3 in DNA: TGTGCCATCAAGGGGGTTGTAACTGAAGCTTTCTTT.

This clonotype showed up just a few times. The DNA for the CDR3 is TGCAGTGCTAGAGTAGCCGGGTTGAACATTCAGTACTTC. Protein product: CSARVAGLNIQYF. V usage is TRBV20-1 and J usage is TRBJ2-4; unclear D gene. From germline, CDR1 is DFQATT and CDR2 SNEGSKA (reference sequence). The germline V and J ends were trimmed by 1 base and 7 bases, with 11 bases remaining between them. CDR3 size: 13 residues.

V and J are TRBV20-1 and TRBJ2-7; the D gene is possibly TRBD2 (6 bases). The CDR3 consists of 16 residues. Trimming cost V 6 bases and J 5 bases, with 26 bases left between them. The germline V gene has CDR1 DFQATT and CDR2 SNEGSKA (reference sequence). The CDR3 protein is CSALSRRAVPSNEQYF. The CDR3 DNA is TGCAGTGCCCTAAGCCGGAGGGCCGTCCCTAGTAACGAGCAGTACTTC.

The V and J genes are TRBV27 and TRBJ1-1, with 12 bases identical to TRBD1. CDR1 is MNHEY, CDR2 SMNVEV, per germline (reference sequence). V trimming: 4 bases; J trimming: 4 bases; junction bases outside the gene matches: 13. The CDR3 is made up of 18 amino acids. In DNA form, the CDR3 reads TGTGCCAGCAGTTCCCCTTCCGGGACAGGGGGCCTAGGCACTGAAGCTTTCTTT. It encodes CASSSPSGTGGLGTEAFF.

The chain carries TRBV7-2 and TRBJ2-7; tentatively, D is TRBD2 (5 bases). Trimming pared 0 bases from V and 5 bases from J, leaving 8 bases between. The CDR3 totals 13 residues. Germline CDR1 is SGHTA and CDR2 is FQGNSA. In DNA, the CDR3 is TGTGCCAGCAGCTTAGCCTACGGGGACGAGCAGTACTTC. This codes for CASSLAYGDEQYF. Complete variable domain (other parts from reference TRBV7-2 and TRBJ2-7): GAGVSQSPSNKVTEKGKDVELRCDPISGHTALYWYRQSLGQGLEFLIYFQGNSAPDKSGLPSDRFSAERTGGSVSTLTIQRTQQEDSAVYLCASSLAYGDEQYFGPGTRLTVT.

The rearrangement links TRBV20-1 to TRBJ2-7; TRBD2 matches at 12 bases. The length of the CDR3 is 16 residues. Germline V gene data show CDR1 as DFQATT and CDR2 as SNEGSKA (reference sequence). The V gene end was trimmed by 0 bases and the J gene end by 4 bases; junction bases not matched to a gene: 7. CDR3 sequence: CSARDLSTSGRYEQYF. Written as DNA, the CDR3 is TGCAGTGCTAGAGATCTTTCGACTAGCGGGAGATACGAGCAGTACTTC.

This sequence joins TRBV6-1 and TRBJ2-7; D is unclear. This CDR3 comprises 12 residues. V dropped 6 bases and J dropped 8 bases, with 14 bases sitting between them. Germline V gene data show CDR1 as MNHNS and CDR2 as SASEGT. CDR3 in amino acids: CASSPRSQKQYF. For the CDR3, the DNA is TGTGCCAGCAGCCCCCGGAGCCAGAAGCAGTACTTC.

This sequence joins TRBV4-2 and TRBJ1-2, with D possibly TRBD1 on 5 matching bases. Germline V lookup: CDR1 LGHNA, CDR2 YNFKEQ. This CDR3 contains 16 residues. V lost 0 bases and J 6 bases, leaving 17 bases between the germline ends. The DNA for the CDR3 is TGTGCCAGCAGCCAAGATAGTATAGGGGACCGGGATGGCTACACCTTC. Translating it yields CASSQDSIGDRDGYTF.